A selection of T cell receptor beta chains follows, all from one sample in a study of Ad26.COV2.S vaccination and SARS-CoV-2 variants. Assay used: immunoSEQ multiplex PCR; TCRdb lists only in-frame clones, some missing. The sample consists of about 380,000 clones, about four fifths of them appearing once. The sequencing used peripheral blood, collected in a trial of Ad26.COV2.S vaccine versus placebo. The source of these receptors is a person aged 18-60 years who received the Ad26.COV2.S COVID-19 vaccine or a placebo. The CDR3 runs from the conserved cysteine through the conserved F or W. Each record gives: V gene, J gene, clone size, D gene, CDR3 DNA, CDR3 protein. A D gene is named only where the DNA matches it firmly. Size is stated for part of the rows, as once, few or many counts, or as a class when the clone is expanded.

TRBV7-3,TRBJ2-1,once,TRBD1,TGTGCCAGCAGCCCCAATCCCGGGACAGGGACATTTCGATACAATGAGCAGTTCTTC,CASSPNPGTGTFRYNEQFF
TRBV6-2/TRBV6-3,TRBJ2-2,-,TRBD1,TGTGCCAGCAGTAGCCGGGACAGTCACACCGGGGAGCTGTTTTTT,CASSSRDSHTGELFF
TRBV6-5,TRBJ1-4,-,-,TGTGCCAGCAGGGCAGGGGCCGGTGAAAAACTGTTTTTT,CASRAGAGEKLFF
TRBV28,TRBJ2-7,few,TRBD2,TGTGCCAGCAGACTAGCGGGGCGAGTCCCCTACGAGCAGTACTTC,CASRLAGRVPYEQYF
TRBV30,TRBJ1-1,-,TRBD1,TGTGCCTGGAGTGAACAGGGGTACACTGAAGCTTTCTTT,CAWSEQGYTEAFF
TRBV9,TRBJ2-1,-,-,TGTGCCAGCAGCCCCCGTGGGACTTTCCGCAATGAGCAGTTCTTC,CASSPRGTFRNEQFF
TRBV5-6,TRBJ2-3,-,-,TGTGCCAGCAGCACACGACGGGGCCCGGATACGCAGTATTTT,CASSTRRGPDTQYF
TRBV9,TRBJ2-1,-,-,TGTGCCAGCAAGCCGGCTCCCTCCTACAATGAGCAGTTCTTC,CASKPAPSYNEQFF
TRBV4-1,TRBJ2-2,-,TRBD1,TGCGCCAGCAGCCGGAATAGGGGGCCCGGGGAGCTGTTTTTT,CASSRNRGPGELFF
TRBV5-1,TRBJ2-7,few,TRBD2,TGCGCCAGCAGCTTGGGGCCTCATACCGGGACTAGAAGCGAGCAGTACTTC,CASSLGPHTGTRSEQYF
TRBV5-5,TRBJ1-1,-,-,TGTGCCAGCAGCTTGGTCCTGAACACTGAAGCTTTCTTT,CASSLVLNTEAFF
TRBV30,TRBJ1-1,-,-,TGTGCCTGGAGTAATGGAGGAGACACTGAAGCTTTCTTT,CAWSNGGDTEAFF
TRBV7-9,TRBJ1-6,few,-,TGTGCCAGCAGCGGCCTAGAGTCACCCCTCCACTTT,CASSGLESPLHF
TRBV18,TRBJ2-1,few,TRBD2,TGTGCCAGCTCACTAAGTAGCGGGAGCAATGAGCAGTTCTTC,CASSLSSGSNEQFF
TRBV19,TRBJ2-2,once,TRBD1,TGTGCCAGTAGGGGCCACAGGGGGCGCTTGAACACCGGGGAGCTGTTTTTT,CASRGHRGRLNTGELFF
TRBV25-1,TRBJ2-2,-,TRBD1,TGTGCCAGCAGTGAAGACAGGGGGCTCGCCGGGGAGCTGTTTTTT,CASSEDRGLAGELFF